The clone carrying this T cell receptor (beta chain) turned up a few times. Its antigen is undetermined. With template switching, a universal primer site was added, and the cDNA carried unique molecular identifiers. Each CDR3 protein is one row after TCRdb ran MiXCR on the 5' RACE reads. The profile shows some 790,000 distinct CDR3 sequences, about 20% of them singletons. The CDR3 covers 12 residues. Germline CDR1 is SNHLY and CDR2 is FYNNEI. V gave up 4 bases and J gave up 3 bases, with 6 bases separating them. These data come from a study of identical twins. Study-wide points: Models came in too low on out-of-frame TCR alpha sharing in monozygotic twins.

The sample was also reused in another study, on T cells expressing NK-cell markers. Per that paper: The CD3+CD56-NKG2C+ fraction of several donors was likewise dominated by these clonotypes.

This TCR was recovered from a woman aged 18-29 years in good health. The sequenced sample consisted of PBMCs. This chain uses TRBV2 with TRBJ2-5; D is perhaps TRBD2 (6 bases). CDR3 amino acids: CASSAGEETQYF. The CDR3 coding sequence is TGTGCCAGCAGTGCGGGGGAAGAGACCCAGTACTTC.